This is a list of T cell receptor beta chains from one sample in a study of T cell repertoires and HLA-DP antigens. Libraries were prepared by immunoSEQ multiplex PCR; TCRdb keeps only in-frame clonotypes and omits some of them. The profile shows roughly 73,000 clones, about four fifths of them singletons. Antigens for these TCRs are unknown. The sample comprised CD4+ T cells from PBMCs. The receptors derive from a man in his sixties in good health and CMV-seronegative. Both conserved end residues are part of each CDR3. A D gene is named only where the DNA matches it firmly. The listing skips clone size in some rows; elsewhere it reads once, few, many or a size class.

CDR3aa | CDR3nt | j_gene | abundance | d_gene | v_gene
CAWSVRFPGQGDTEAFF | TGTGCCTGGAGTGTACGTTTCCCTGGACAGGGAGACACTGAAGCTTTCTTT | TRBJ1-1 | . | TRBD1 | TRBV30
CATSRKGLNQPQHF | TGTGCCACCAGCCGGAAGGGACTCAATCAGCCCCAGCATTTT | TRBJ1-5 | . | . | TRBV15
CASSVAGVNYGYTF | TGTGCCAGCAGCGTAGCTGGGGTTAACTATGGCTACACCTTC | TRBJ1-2 | . | . | TRBV9
CAISESNSSPYGYTF | TGTGCCATCAGTGAGTCGAACTCCAGCCCCTATGGCTACACCTTC | TRBJ1-2 | . | . | TRBV10-3
CASSLVAADTQYF | TGTGCCAGCAGCTTAGTGGCGGCAGATACGCAGTATTTT | TRBJ2-3 | . | . | TRBV7-9
CASSIPGFQSYNEQFF | TGTGCCAGCAGCATTCCAGGATTTCAATCCTACAATGAGCAGTTCTTC | TRBJ2-1 | . | . | TRBV5-6
CASRFGDDEKLFF | TGTGCCAGCAGGTTCGGGGACGATGAAAAACTGTTTTTT | TRBJ1-4 | . | . | TRBV7-9
CASGQQGAGELFF | TGTGCCAGCGGACAACAGGGGGCCGGGGAGCTGTTTTTT | TRBJ2-2 | . | TRBD1 | TRBV2
CASTLAGGRLTGELFF | TGTGCCAGTACCTTAGCGGGAGGGCGGCTCACCGGGGAGCTGTTTTTT | TRBJ2-2 | . | TRBD2 | TRBV19
CASSLLGLAGNTGELFF | TGTGCCAGCAGTTTATTGGGACTAGCGGGGAACACCGGGGAGCTGTTTTTT | TRBJ2-2 | . | TRBD2 | TRBV27
CASSLRSSSYNSPLHF | TGTGCCAGCAGTTTACGCTCTAGCTCCTATAATTCACCCCTCCACTTT | TRBJ1-6 | . | . | TRBV28
CASSEVRLGEKLFF | TGTGCCAGCAGTGAAGTGAGGTTGGGGGAAAAACTGTTTTTT | TRBJ1-4 | . | . | TRBV6-1
CASSFQAPSTEAFF | TGCGCCAGCAGTTTTCAGGCGCCAAGTACTGAAGCTTTCTTT | TRBJ1-1 | . | . | TRBV5-1
CASSYSGTEQETQYF | TGTGCCAGCAGTTACTCGGGGACAGAACAAGAGACCCAGTACTTC | TRBJ2-5 | . | TRBD1 | TRBV6-6
CASSVGGQNTDTQYF | TGTGCCAGCAGCGTTGGGGGACAGAACACAGATACGCAGTATTTT | TRBJ2-3 | few | TRBD1 | TRBV5-4
CASSSSVFQETQYF | TGTGCCAGCAGCTCTAGCGTATTCCAAGAGACCCAGTACTTC | TRBJ2-5 | . | . | TRBV11-1
CASSLERGPSYEQYF | TGTGCCAGCAGCTTAGAGCGGGGCCCCTCCTACGAGCAGTACTTC | TRBJ2-7 | few | TRBD2 | TRBV7-6
CASSTLGTGWQETQYF | TGTGCCAGCAGCACTCTAGGGACAGGGTGGCAAGAGACCCAGTACTTC | TRBJ2-5 | . | TRBD1 | TRBV7-2
CASSGRNNSNTGELFF | TGCGCCAGCAGCGGTCGGAACAACTCGAACACCGGGGAGCTGTTTTTT | TRBJ2-2 | . | . | TRBV10-1
CASSGGALAGGTDTQYF | TGTGCCAGCAGCGGTGGGGCCTTAGCGGGGGGTACAGATACGCAGTATTTT | TRBJ2-3 | . | TRBD2 | TRBV9
CASSGEVGNSPLHF | TGTGCCAGCAGCGGGGAGGTCGGGAATTCACCCCTCCACTTT | TRBJ1-6 | . | . | TRBV9
CASSPETGGAYGYTF | TGTGCCAGCAGCCCGGAGACAGGGGGAGCCTATGGCTACACCTTC | TRBJ1-2 | . | TRBD1 | TRBV5-5
CASSQSRTTDEQFF | TGTGCCAGCAGCCAGAGCAGGACCACTGATGAGCAGTTCTTC | TRBJ2-1 | . | . | TRBV7-3
CASSPGLAGVTDEQFF | TGCGCCAGCAGCCCCGGACTAGCGGGAGTTACGGATGAGCAGTTCTTC | TRBJ2-1 | . | TRBD2 | TRBV5-1
CSVHDRGRAGELFF | TGCAGCGTCCATGACAGGGGACGCGCCGGGGAGCTGTTTTTT | TRBJ2-2 | . | TRBD1 | TRBV29-1
CASSLDRLNTGELFF | TGTGCCAGCAGCTTAGACAGGTTGAACACCGGGGAGCTGTTTTTT | TRBJ2-2 | . | . | TRBV7-2
CASSLQESIQYF | TGTGCCAGCAGCTTACAAGAGAGCATTCAGTACTTC | TRBJ2-4 | . | . | TRBV7-2
CASGPSVGRGAFGYTF | TGTGCTAGTGGCCCATCGGTAGGGCGGGGGGCGTTCGGCTACACCTTC | TRBJ1-2 | . | . | TRBV12-5
CASSFQGATEAFF | TGCGCCAGCAGCTTTCAAGGGGCCACTGAAGCTTTCTTT | TRBJ1-1 | . | . | TRBV5-1
CASSRAALDTGELFF | TGTGCCAGCAGCCGGGCGGCGTTGGACACCGGGGAGCTGTTTTTT | TRBJ2-2 | . | . | TRBV27
CASSLGQGNSYEQYF | TGTGCCAGCAGCTTGGGACAGGGTAATTCCTACGAGCAGTACTTC | TRBJ2-7 | . | TRBD1 | TRBV5-4
CASSFQTGSSVNQPQHF | TGTGCCAGTAGTTTCCAGACAGGGTCATCCGTTAATCAGCCCCAGCATTTT | TRBJ1-5 | . | TRBD1 | TRBV19
CASSPRGTGDNEQFF | TGTGCCAGCTCACCACGCGGAACGGGAGACAATGAGCAGTTCTTC | TRBJ2-1 | . | . | TRBV18
CASNFYGTDTQYF | TGTGCCAGCAACTTCTACGGGACAGATACGCAGTATTTT | TRBJ2-3 | . | . | TRBV7-9
CASSPDRGRMNTEAFF | TGTGCCAGCAGCCCCGACAGGGGGAGAATGAACACTGAAGCTTTCTTT | TRBJ1-1 | . | TRBD1 | TRBV7-2
CASSTLQGFNTEAFF | TGCGCCAGCAGCACTCTACAGGGATTTAACACTGAAGCTTTCTTT | TRBJ1-1 | . | . | TRBV5-1
CASSLDWAGSSYEQYF | TGTGCCAGCAGCCTGGATTGGGCAGGGAGCTCCTACGAGCAGTACTTC | TRBJ2-7 | . | . | TRBV7-9
CASSQDGRNTEAFF | TGTGCCAGCAGCCAAGATGGGCGGAACACTGAAGCTTTCTTT | TRBJ1-1 | once | . | TRBV4-2
CASSFSMNTEAFF | TGTGCCAGCAGCTTCTCAATGAACACTGAAGCTTTCTTT | TRBJ1-1 | . | . | TRBV7-9
CASSGRGRGDTEAFF | TGTGCCAGTAGTGGGAGGGGCAGGGGAGACACTGAAGCTTTCTTT | TRBJ1-1 | few | . | TRBV19
CASSPTGGETQYF | TGCGCCAGCAGCCCAACGGGGGGAGAGACCCAGTACTTC | TRBJ2-5 | . | TRBD2 | TRBV5-1
CASSEHGRGEDTQYF | TGTGCCAGCAGTGAACATGGTAGAGGAGAAGATACGCAGTATTTT | TRBJ2-3 | . | . | TRBV6-1
CASSRGQLSSGYNEQFF | TGCGCCAGCAGCAGGGGACAGTTAAGCTCAGGTTACAATGAGCAGTTCTTC | TRBJ2-1 | few | TRBD1 | TRBV5-1
CASSVRPSGGKETQYF | TGTGCCAGCAGCGTTAGACCTAGCGGGGGGAAAGAGACCCAGTACTTC | TRBJ2-5 | . | TRBD2 | TRBV9
CASSLGRFSGNTIYF | TGTGCCAGCAGCTTAGGCCGTTTCTCTGGAAACACCATATATTTT | TRBJ1-3 | . | . | TRBV11-3
CASSARQGPGYGYTF | TGCGCCAGCAGCGCCCGACAGGGGCCCGGCTATGGCTACACCTTC | TRBJ1-2 | . | TRBD1 | TRBV5-1
CASSIRDYGYTF | TGTGCCAGCAGTATCCGGGACTATGGCTACACCTTC | TRBJ1-2 | medium-sized | . | TRBV2
CASSLASVSYNEQFF | TGTGCCAGCAGCTTGGCTAGCGTTTCCTACAATGAGCAGTTCTTC | TRBJ2-1 | . | . | TRBV7-6
CASSLAMGRTEAFF | TGTGCCAGCAGCTTAGCGATGGGCCGCACTGAAGCTTTCTTT | TRBJ1-1 | . | . | TRBV7-2
CASSPRQDLNYGYTF | TGTGCCAGCTCACCACGACAGGACCTCAACTATGGCTACACCTTC | TRBJ1-2 | . | . | TRBV18
CASSPRGGAFEGETQYF | TGTGCCAGCAGCCCTCGGGGTGGGGCCTTTGAGGGAGAGACCCAGTACTTC | TRBJ2-5 | few | . | TRBV7-9
CSVEDEDRAWNNEQFF | TGCAGCGTTGAAGATGAGGACAGGGCATGGAACAATGAGCAGTTCTTC | TRBJ2-1 | . | TRBD1 | TRBV29-1
CSVKIAGGKDTQYF | TGCAGCGTTAAGATAGCAGGGGGCAAAGATACGCAGTATTTT | TRBJ2-3 | . | TRBD1 | TRBV29-1
CASSPQGTTDTQYF | TGTGCCAGCAGCCCACAGGGGACCACAGATACGCAGTATTTT | TRBJ2-3 | . | TRBD1 | TRBV7-2
CASSADRGGNQPQHF | TGTGCCAGCAGCGCTGACAGGGGGGGCAATCAGCCCCAGCATTTT | TRBJ1-5 | . | TRBD1 | TRBV9
CASSFGGGTGYTF | TGTGCCAGCAGCTTCGGAGGCGGTACGGGCTACACCTTC | TRBJ1-2 | . | . | TRBV7-8
CASRSPRVEEKLFF | TGTGCCAGTAGATCACCGAGAGTTGAGGAAAAACTGTTTTTT | TRBJ1-4 | . | . | TRBV19
CASSSARMQETQYF | TGTGCCAGCAGCTCGGCCAGGATGCAAGAGACCCAGTACTTC | TRBJ2-5 | . | . | TRBV7-8
CASSLQGSNQPQHF | TGTGCCAGCAGCCTACAGGGTAGCAATCAGCCCCAGCATTTT | TRBJ1-5 | . | . | TRBV5-4
CASSQFGGADTQYF | TGCGCCAGCAGCCAATTTGGGGGGGCGGATACGCAGTATTTT | TRBJ2-3 | . | . | TRBV4-1